The clone carrying this T cell receptor beta chain was detected ten times or more. Its specificity is unknown. The CDR3 loop spans 15 amino acids. With 4 bases removed from V and 0 bases from J, the gap between germline ends came to 13 bases. From germline, CDR1 is SNHLY and CDR2 FYNNEI. The entry originates in a study of regulatory T cells in long-lasting Graves disease. Study conclusions and caveats: Persistent disease exhibited a predilection for TRBV28, TRBJ1-2 and TRBJ2-5.

According to the study, TCR beta libraries were built with iRepertoire HTBI primers and CDR3-region Arm-PCR. Original data processing: Across all samples, roughly 60 TRBV segments and around 15 TRBJ segments were identified. MiXCR was run by TCRdb on the multiplex PCR reads, yielding one entry per CDR3 protein. It is TCRdb's table, rather than the study itself, that gives the V and J calls and clone size. The sample yields hundreds of thousands of distinct CDR3 sequences, roughly 20% seen once. The time point denotes: persistent/refractory GD, antithyroid drugs over 5 years with positive TRAb. RNA isolated from PBMCs was used to make the TCR library. Patients were enrolled at an endocrinology department in Xi'an, China.

V gene TRBV2 combines with J gene TRBJ2-7, with D hard to call. Specimen: peripheral blood mononuclear cells (PBMCs), collected when the disease was refractory, from a patient treated with antithyroid drugs. This clonotype was obtained from a female donor with Graves disease. Here the CDR3 reads CASSVWTESSYEQYF. The CDR3 coding sequence is TGTGCCAGCAGTGTCTGGACGGAGAGCTCCTACGAGCAGTACTTC.